The 10 T cell receptor beta chains below were found in one sample sequenced in a study of T-cell reconstitution after alpha-beta-depleted transplantation in children. Unique molecular identifiers were incorporated when the TCRbeta library was constructed. TCRdb reanalysed the PCR reads using MiXCR and keeps one entry per CDR3 protein. Here the sample spans about 600,000 distinct CDR3 sequences, 13% being singletons. The sample in question was PBMCs, mostly from graft donor cells, obtained 360 days after TCRalphabeta/CD19-depleted stem cell transplant. The receptors shown here come from a male patient younger than 18 who had a stem cell transplant for acute myeloid leukemia, so the T cells may come from the graft donor.

The V gene is TRBV7-2, the J gene TRBJ2-3, with D perhaps TRBD2 (5 bases). The V gene lost 1 base and the J gene lost 5 bases, with 13 bases spanning the gap. The CDR3 loop spans 15 amino acids. The germline gives CDR1 SGHTA, CDR2 FQGNSA. Written as DNA, the CDR3 is TGTGCCAGCAGCTTAGGACGCCGACGGGAAGATACGCAGTATTTT. Amino acid sequence: CASSLGRRREDTQYF. Supplemented by reference TRBV7-2 and TRBJ2-3, the full variable domain reads GAGVSQSPSNKVTEKGKDVELRCDPISGHTALYWYRQSLGQGLEFLIYFQGNSAPDKSGLPSDRFSAERTGGSVSTLTIQRTQQEDSAVYLCASSLGRRREDTQYFGPGTRLTVL.

The V and J genes are TRBV9 and TRBJ2-1, with 12 bases that match TRBD2. The CDR3 contains 19 residues. The trim removed 4 bases at V and 2 bases at J, leaving 13 bases unmatched. Germline V gives CDR1 SGDLS, CDR2 YYNGEE. The CDR3 reads CASSPRLAGGEMAYNEQFF. For the CDR3, the DNA is TGTGCCAGCAGCCCCAGGCTAGCGGGAGGGGAGATGGCCTACAATGAGCAGTTCTTC.

The V call is TRBV7-2, the J call TRBJ1-4; tentative D call: TRBD1 (6 bases). CDR3 length: 16 residues. The germline CDR1 and CDR2 sequences are SGHTA and FQGNSA. Trimming cost V 3 bases and J 2 bases, with 13 bases left between them. The CDR3 nucleotides are TGTGCCAGCAGCTTCGCCACAGGGCGCACTAATGAAAAACTGTTTTTT. It codes for CASSFATGRTNEKLFF.

The table lists this clonotype with a few counts. The chain combines TRBV9 with TRBJ2-1; D is unresolved. Per the germline V gene, CDR1 is SGDLS and CDR2 is YYNGEE. The germline V and J ends were trimmed by 0 bases and 10 bases, with 8 bases remaining between them. CDR3 size: 12 residues. DNA for the CDR3: TGTGCCAGCAGCGTAGCTGCAGGAGAGCAGTTCTTC. Translated, it gives CASSVAAGEQFF.

This clonotype came up a few times. The V and J genes are TRBV7-9 and TRBJ1-4, with D tentatively TRBD1 (5 bases). Germline CDR1 SEHNR, CDR2 FQNEAQ (reference sequence). V lost 6 bases and J lost 7, with 18 bases in between. CDR3 length equals 15 residues. The CDR3 region has the DNA TGTGCCAGCAGTTCCGTCCAGGGCTACCTTGAAAAACTGTTTTTT. This gives the protein CASSSVQGYLEKLFF.

This clonotype showed up just a few times. The rearrangement joins TRBV20-1 to TRBJ2-7; a possible D gene is TRBD2 (7 bases). This CDR3 is built from 13 residues. V lost 0 bases, J lost 6 bases, and 12 bases lay in between. The V gene's germline CDR1 is DFQATT and CDR2 SNEGSKA (reference sequence). CDR3 protein: CSARDAGAVEQYF. CDR3 in DNA: TGCAGTGCTAGAGACGCGGGGGCGGTCGAGCAGTACTTC.

This clonotype was recorded many times. This chain uses TRBV25-1 with TRBJ1-4; weak D call: TRBD1 (5 bases). The CDR3 loop spans 14 amino acids. Germline V gives CDR1 MGHDK, CDR2 SYGVNS. V lost 0 bases to trimming and J lost 6 bases, with 8 bases between them. The CDR3 sequence: CASSEYLGDEKLFF. CDR3 coding DNA: TGTGCCAGCAGTGAATATTTAGGGGATGAAAAACTGTTTTTT.

The genes are TRBV7-2 and TRBJ2-7, with TRBD2 matching over 9 bases. J gave up 0 bases and V 0 bases, and 9 bases lay outside the gene matches. The germline V gene encodes CDR1 SGHTA and CDR2 FQGNSA. The CDR3 extends over 18 amino acids. The CDR3 is CASSLARPGLAFSYEQYF. CDR3 coding DNA: TGTGCCAGCAGCTTAGCAAGACCGGGACTAGCTTTCTCCTACGAGCAGTACTTC.

This clonotype was recorded at least ten times. This chain links TRBV6-2 or TRBV6-3 with TRBJ2-3; D is uncertain. The V end lost 2 bases, the J end lost 0 bases, and 12 bases lay between the germline ends. Germline CDR1 and CDR2: MNHEY and SVGEGT. The CDR3 extends over 16 amino acids. For the CDR3, the DNA is TGTGCCAGCAGTTACGACGGATCCTCTAGCACAGATACGCAGTATTTT. Residues: CASSYDGSSSTDTQYF.

This clonotype was seen once. The V gene is TRBV20-1, the J gene TRBJ2-1; 12 bases fit TRBD2. Trimming at V came to 0 bases and at J to 2 bases, leaving 2 bases not matched to a gene. Germline V gene data show CDR1 as DFQATT and CDR2 as SNEGSKA (reference sequence). This CDR3 comprises 16 residues. Written as DNA, the CDR3 is TGCAGTGCTAGAGACCCTAGCGGGAGGGCCTACAATGAGCAGTTCTTC. Protein product: CSARDPSGRAYNEQFF.